This T cell receptor beta chain was retrieved from a study of beta chain features in type 1 diabetes. Study-level background: Sorted cells, approximately 110 million in number, were examined across all samples.

Sequencing targeted expressed TCRB transcripts, as all isolated RNA had been reverse transcribed. The data were produced by immunoSEQ multiplex PCR, yet TCRdb's version contains in-frame clones alone and is incomplete. The sample shows 350,000 to 450,000 clones, approximately 15% of them seen only once. This clonotype originated in a woman aged 18 to 35 in good health. Sequenced: naive CD4+ T cells from blood.

This CDR3 is CSVTKTGAADTQYF. The CDR3 nucleotides are TGCAGCGTGACTAAAACAGGGGCGGCAGATACGCAGTATTTT. This rearrangement joins TRBV29-1 to TRBJ2-3, with 7 bases fitting TRBD1. Trimming removed 6 bases from V and 4 bases from J; junction bases left unmatched: 10. This CDR3 contains 14 residues. The germline gives CDR1 SQVTM, CDR2 ANQGSEA.